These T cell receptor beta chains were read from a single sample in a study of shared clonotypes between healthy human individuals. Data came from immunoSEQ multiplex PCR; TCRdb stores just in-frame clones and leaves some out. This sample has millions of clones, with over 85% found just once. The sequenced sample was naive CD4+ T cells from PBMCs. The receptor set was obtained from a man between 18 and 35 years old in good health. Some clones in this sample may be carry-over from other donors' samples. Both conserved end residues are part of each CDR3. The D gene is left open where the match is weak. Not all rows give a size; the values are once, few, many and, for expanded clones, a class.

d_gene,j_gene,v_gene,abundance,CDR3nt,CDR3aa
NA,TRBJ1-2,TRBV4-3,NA,TGCGCCAGCAGCCAAGTAGGGTCTATCTATGGCTACACCTTC,CASSQVGSIYGYTF
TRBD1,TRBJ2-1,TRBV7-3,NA,TGTGCCAGCAGCTCACCCCAGGGGGCGATGAACAATGAGCAGTTCTTC,CASSSPQGAMNNEQFF
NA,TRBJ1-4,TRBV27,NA,TGTGCCAGCAGTCCGCTAGGGGACTATTATGCAACTAATGAAAAACTGTTTTTT,CASSPLGDYYATNEKLFF
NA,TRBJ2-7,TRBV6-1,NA,TGTGCCAGCAGTGAAAGTTGGGGGAGTGCCTACGAGCAGTACTTC,CASSESWGSAYEQYF
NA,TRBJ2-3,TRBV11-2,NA,TGTGCCAGCAGCTTAGATTTAGGGGCCGATACGCAGTATTTT,CASSLDLGADTQYF
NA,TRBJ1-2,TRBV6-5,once,TGTGCCAGCAGTTACTCGTTTCAGAGTCCTGGCTACACCTTC,CASSYSFQSPGYTF
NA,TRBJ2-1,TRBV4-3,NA,TGCGCCAGCAGCCAAGGGGTAGTTTCGGGGCCAGGGTATGAGCAGTTCTTC,CASSQGVVSGPGYEQFF
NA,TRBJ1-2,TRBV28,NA,TGTGCCAGCAGTTTAACGGGGCCTAACTATGGCTACACCTTC,CASSLTGPNYGYTF
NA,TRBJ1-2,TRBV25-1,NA,TGTGCCAGCAGTGAATTAGGTAGACAGAAAGGTGGCTACACCTTC,CASSELGRQKGGYTF
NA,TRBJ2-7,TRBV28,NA,TGTGCCAGCAGTTACCCCGGCTACGAGCAGTACTTC,CASSYPGYEQYF
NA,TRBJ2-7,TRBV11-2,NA,TGTGCCAGCAGCTCGAGACAGGGACTCGAGCAGTACTTC,CASSSRQGLEQYF
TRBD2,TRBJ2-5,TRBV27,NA,TGTGCCAGCAGCCCCCTCTTAGAGCGGGAGAGCACGGAGACCCAGTACTTC,CASSPLLERESTETQYF
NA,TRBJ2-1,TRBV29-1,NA,TGCAGCGTTGGGGGATTGTATGAGCAGTTCTTC,CSVGGLYEQFF
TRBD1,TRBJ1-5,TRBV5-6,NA,TGTGCCAGCAGCTTAACAGGGGTGGAGCAGCCCCAGCATTTT,CASSLTGVEQPQHF
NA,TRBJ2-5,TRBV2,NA,TGTGCCAGCAGTCCACTAAACGTGGGAGAGACCCAGTACTTC,CASSPLNVGETQYF
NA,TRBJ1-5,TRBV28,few,TGTGCCAGCAACCGCGACAGATTCAATCAGCCCCAGCATTTT,CASNRDRFNQPQHF
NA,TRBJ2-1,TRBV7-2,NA,TGTGCCAGCAGCCGGAGATACAATGAGCAGTTCTTC,CASSRRYNEQFF
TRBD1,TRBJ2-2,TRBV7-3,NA,TGTGCCAGCAGCCCTGGGACAGCGAACACCGGGGAGCTGTTTTTT,CASSPGTANTGELFF
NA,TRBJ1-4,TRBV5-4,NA,TGTGCCAGCAGCCTACCCCCGGCGGCGCCGTTTTTT,CASSLPPAAPFF
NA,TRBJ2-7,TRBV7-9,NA,TGTGCCAGCAGCCGGAGTGGGGCCTACGAGCAGTACTTC,CASSRSGAYEQYF
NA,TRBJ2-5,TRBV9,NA,TGTGCCAGCAGCGACGGTCCAGACCCTCAAGAGACCCAGTACTTC,CASSDGPDPQETQYF
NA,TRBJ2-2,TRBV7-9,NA,TGTGCCAGCAGCTCCGGCACCGGGGAGCTGTTTTTT,CASSSGTGELFF
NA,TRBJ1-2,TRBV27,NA,TGTGCCAGCAGGCGGCGGGGGATGTGGTATGGCTACACCTTC,CASRRRGMWYGYTF
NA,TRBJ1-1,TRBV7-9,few,TGTGCCAGCAGCTTACAGGGTTTGAACACTGAAGCTTTCTTT,CASSLQGLNTEAFF
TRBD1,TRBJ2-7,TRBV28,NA,TGTGCCAGCACCGCGCCGGGACAGGGGGCCTACGAGCAGTACTTC,CASTAPGQGAYEQYF
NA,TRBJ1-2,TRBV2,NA,TGTGCCAGCAGTGAAGAGGTAGGGGAAGTATATGGCTACACCTTC,CASSEEVGEVYGYTF
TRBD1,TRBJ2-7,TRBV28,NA,TGTGCCAGCAGTTCGGGACAGGGCCCCTACGAGCAGTACTTC,CASSSGQGPYEQYF
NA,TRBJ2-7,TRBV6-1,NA,TGTGCCAGCAGTGTTAAAAGGTTCGAGCAGTACTTC,CASSVKRFEQYF
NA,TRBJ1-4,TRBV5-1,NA,TGCGCCAGCAGCTTGGTAGGGCAGGGGTTGTTTGAAAAACTGTTTTTT,CASSLVGQGLFEKLFF
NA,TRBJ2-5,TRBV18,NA,TGTGCCAGCTCCCGAGGTATGGGGGCAGAGACCCAGTACTTC,CASSRGMGAETQYF
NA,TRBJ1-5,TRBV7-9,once,TGTGCCAGCAGCTCGCAGGATCAGCCCCAGCATTTT,CASSSQDQPQHF
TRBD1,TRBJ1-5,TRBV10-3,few,TGTGCCATCGTACAAAACGGCCTCGGGACAGGGGATCAGCCCCAGCATTTT,CAIVQNGLGTGDQPQHF
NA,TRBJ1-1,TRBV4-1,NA,TGCGCCAGCAGCCTAGGGGAGGTACGAGAAGCTTTCTTT,CASSLGEVREAFF
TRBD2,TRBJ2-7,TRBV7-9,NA,TGTGCCAGCAGCTTGTTAGCGGGAAACTCCTACGAGCAGTACTTC,CASSLLAGNSYEQYF
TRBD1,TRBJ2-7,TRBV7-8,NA,TGTGCCAGCAGCCAGGGGACAGGGGGAACCTACGAGCAGTACTTC,CASSQGTGGTYEQYF
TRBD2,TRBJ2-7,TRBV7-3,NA,TGTGCCAGCAGCTTATTTCCCATGGGGGGAGGGCCTGACGAGCAGTACTTC,CASSLFPMGGGPDEQYF
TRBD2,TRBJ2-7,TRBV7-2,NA,TGTGCCAGCAGCTTATATACCTTAGCGGGGCCCTACGAGCAGTACTTC,CASSLYTLAGPYEQYF
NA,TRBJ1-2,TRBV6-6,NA,TGTGCCAGCAGTTTGCGTGGCTACACCTTC,CASSLRGYTF
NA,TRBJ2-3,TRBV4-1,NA,TGCGCCAGCAGCCAAGATGGGAAGGGGGGCCCAGATACGCAGTATTTT,CASSQDGKGGPDTQYF
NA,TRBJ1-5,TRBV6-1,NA,TGTGCCAGCAGTGAGGGGATGAGCAATCAGCCCCAGCATTTT,CASSEGMSNQPQHF
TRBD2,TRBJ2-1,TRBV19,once,TGTGCCAGTAGTATAAGGATTCGGCTAGCGGCTATGAGCTCCTACAATGAGCAGTTCTTC,CASSIRIRLAAMSSYNEQFF
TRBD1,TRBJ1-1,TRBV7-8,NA,TGTGCCAGCAGATTGGGACAGGGGCCACTGAACACTGAAGCTTTCTTT,CASRLGQGPLNTEAFF
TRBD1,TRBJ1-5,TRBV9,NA,TGTGCCAGCAGCGTAGAGGGGGACAGGGTACAGCCCCAGCATTTT,CASSVEGDRVQPQHF
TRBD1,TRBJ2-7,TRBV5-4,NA,TGTGCCAGCAGCTTGGGCGGGACAGGGCTAGACGAGCAGTACTTC,CASSLGGTGLDEQYF
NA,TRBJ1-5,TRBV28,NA,TGTGCCAGCAGTACAGGACAGACTAGCAATCAGCCCCAGCATTTT,CASSTGQTSNQPQHF
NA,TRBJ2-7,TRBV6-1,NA,TGTGCCAGCAGTGAAGCGCTCTGGGGGTTAGAGCAGTACTTC,CASSEALWGLEQYF
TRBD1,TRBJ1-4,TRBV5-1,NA,TGCGCCAGCAGCTTGGTGGGACAGTCAACTAATGAAAAACTGTTTTTT,CASSLVGQSTNEKLFF
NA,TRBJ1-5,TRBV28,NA,TGTGCCAGCAGGATTGGGGGGGGAAACAATCAGCCCCAGCATTTT,CASRIGGGNNQPQHF
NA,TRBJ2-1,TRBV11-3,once,TGTGCCAGCAGCTTGGGGGAGAGGTCAGAGCAGTTCTTC,CASSLGERSEQFF
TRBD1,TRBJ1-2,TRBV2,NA,TGTGCCAGCAGCGGGGGACAGGGGCTGGTCTATGGCTACACCTTC,CASSGGQGLVYGYTF
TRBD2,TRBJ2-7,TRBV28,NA,TGTGCCAGCAGCACTAGCGGGAGGACCTACGAGCAGTACTTC,CASSTSGRTYEQYF
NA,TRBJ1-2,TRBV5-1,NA,TGCGCCAGCAGCTTGGTGGACCAGGGAGGCTACACCTTC,CASSLVDQGGYTF
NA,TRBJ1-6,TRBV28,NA,TGTGCCAGCAGTTTATACTCAGGCAATAATTCACCCCTCCACTTT,CASSLYSGNNSPLHF